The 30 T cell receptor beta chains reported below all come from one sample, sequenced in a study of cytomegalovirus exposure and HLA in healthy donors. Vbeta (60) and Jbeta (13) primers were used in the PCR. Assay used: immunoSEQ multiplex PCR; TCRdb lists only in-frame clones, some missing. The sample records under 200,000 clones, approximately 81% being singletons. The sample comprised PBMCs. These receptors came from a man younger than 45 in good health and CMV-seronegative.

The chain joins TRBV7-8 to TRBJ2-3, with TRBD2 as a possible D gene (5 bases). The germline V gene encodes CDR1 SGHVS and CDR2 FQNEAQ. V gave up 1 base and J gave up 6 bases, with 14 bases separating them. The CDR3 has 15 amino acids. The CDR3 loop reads CASSLGRLGADTQYF. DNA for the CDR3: TGTGCCAGCAGCTTAGGCCGTTTGGGAGCCGATACGCAGTATTTT.

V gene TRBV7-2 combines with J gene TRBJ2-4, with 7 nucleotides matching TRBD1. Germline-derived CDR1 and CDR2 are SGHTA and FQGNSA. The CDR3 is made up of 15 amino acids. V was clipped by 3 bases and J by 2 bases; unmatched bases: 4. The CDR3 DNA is TGTGCCAGCAGCTTTGGGACAGAGTCCAAAAACATTCAGTACTTC. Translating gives CASSFGTESKNIQYF.

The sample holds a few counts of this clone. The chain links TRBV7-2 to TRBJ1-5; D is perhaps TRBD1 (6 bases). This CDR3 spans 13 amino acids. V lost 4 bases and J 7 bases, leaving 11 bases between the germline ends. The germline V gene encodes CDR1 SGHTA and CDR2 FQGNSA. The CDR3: CASSSGDIQPQHF. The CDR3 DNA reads TGTGCCAGCAGCTCTGGGGACATCCAGCCCCAGCATTTT.

This chain's CDR3 is CASSPPGSNQPQHF. CDR3 nucleotide sequence: TGCGCCAGCAGCCCACCAGGGAGCAATCAGCCCCAGCATTTT. The chain has TRBV4-1 and TRBJ1-5; D possibly corresponds to TRBD1 (5 bases). V was shortened by 4 bases and J by 1 base, with 8 bases between the two germline ends. Germline V gene sequence: CDR1 MGHRA, CDR2 YSYEKL. This CDR3 spans 14 amino acids.

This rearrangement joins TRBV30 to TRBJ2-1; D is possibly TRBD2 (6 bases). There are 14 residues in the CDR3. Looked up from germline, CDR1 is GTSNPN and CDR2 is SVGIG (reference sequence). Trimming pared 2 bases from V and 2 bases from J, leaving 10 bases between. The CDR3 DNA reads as TGTGCCTGGAGTATTAGCGGAGCCTACAATGAGCAGTTCTTC. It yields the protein CAWSISGAYNEQFF.

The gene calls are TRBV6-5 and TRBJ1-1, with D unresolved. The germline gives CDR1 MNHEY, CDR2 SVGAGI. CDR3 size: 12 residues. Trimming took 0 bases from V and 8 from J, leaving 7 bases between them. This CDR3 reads CASSYSGREAFF. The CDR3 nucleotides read TGTGCCAGCAGTTACTCAGGGAGAGAAGCTTTCTTT.

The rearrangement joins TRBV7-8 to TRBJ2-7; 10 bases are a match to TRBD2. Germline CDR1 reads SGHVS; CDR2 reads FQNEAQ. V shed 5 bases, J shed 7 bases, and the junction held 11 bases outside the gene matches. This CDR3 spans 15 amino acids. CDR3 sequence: CASSLGTSAGNEQYF. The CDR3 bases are TGTGCCAGCAGCCTCGGGACTAGCGCTGGAAATGAGCAGTACTTC.

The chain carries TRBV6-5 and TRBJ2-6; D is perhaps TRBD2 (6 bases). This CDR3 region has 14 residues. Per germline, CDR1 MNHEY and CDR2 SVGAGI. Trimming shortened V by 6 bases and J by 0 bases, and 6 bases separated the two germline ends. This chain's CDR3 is CASREGSGANVLTF. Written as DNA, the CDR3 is TGTGCCAGCAGGGAGGGCTCTGGGGCCAACGTCCTGACTTTC.

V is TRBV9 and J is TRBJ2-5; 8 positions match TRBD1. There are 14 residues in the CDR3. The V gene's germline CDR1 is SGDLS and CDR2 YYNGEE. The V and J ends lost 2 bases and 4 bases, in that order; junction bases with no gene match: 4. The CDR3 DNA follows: TGTGCCAGCAGCGTCGACAGGGGAGGAGAGACCCAGTACTTC. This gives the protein CASSVDRGGETQYF.

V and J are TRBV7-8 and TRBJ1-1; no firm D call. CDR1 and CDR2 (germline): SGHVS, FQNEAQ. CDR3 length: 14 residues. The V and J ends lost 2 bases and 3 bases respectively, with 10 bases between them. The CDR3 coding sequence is TGTGCCAGCAGCTTATATAACCGGGACACTGAAGCTTTCTTT. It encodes CASSLYNRDTEAFF.

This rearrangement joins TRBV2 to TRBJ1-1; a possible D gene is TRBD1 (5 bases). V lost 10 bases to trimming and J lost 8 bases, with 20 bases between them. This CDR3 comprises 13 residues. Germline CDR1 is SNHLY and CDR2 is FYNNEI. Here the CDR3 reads CATERGMSSEAFF. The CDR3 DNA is TGTGCCACTGAAAGGGGCATGTCATCCGAAGCTTTCTTT.

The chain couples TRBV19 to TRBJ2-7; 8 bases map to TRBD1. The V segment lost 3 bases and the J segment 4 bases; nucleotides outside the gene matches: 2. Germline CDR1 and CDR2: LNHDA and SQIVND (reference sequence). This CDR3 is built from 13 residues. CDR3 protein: CASSMRTGYEQYF. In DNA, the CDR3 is TGTGCCAGTAGTATGAGGACAGGGTACGAGCAGTACTTC.

The CDR3 spells CASSIGAVAGLETQYF. CDR3 sequence (DNA): TGTGCCAGCAGCATTGGGGCCGTTGCGGGGCTGGAGACCCAGTACTTC. The chain carries TRBV7-2 and TRBJ2-5, with D tentatively TRBD2 (6 bases). The V gene lost 5 bases and the J gene lost 5 bases, with 21 bases spanning the gap. Germline V gene lookup returns CDR1 SGHTA and CDR2 FQGNSA. The CDR3 totals 16 residues.

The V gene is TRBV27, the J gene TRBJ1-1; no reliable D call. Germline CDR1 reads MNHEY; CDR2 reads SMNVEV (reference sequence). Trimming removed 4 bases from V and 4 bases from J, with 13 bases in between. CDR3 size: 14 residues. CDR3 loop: CASSSYQRGTEAFF. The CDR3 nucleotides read TGTGCCAGCAGTTCATACCAGCGGGGCACTGAAGCTTTCTTT.

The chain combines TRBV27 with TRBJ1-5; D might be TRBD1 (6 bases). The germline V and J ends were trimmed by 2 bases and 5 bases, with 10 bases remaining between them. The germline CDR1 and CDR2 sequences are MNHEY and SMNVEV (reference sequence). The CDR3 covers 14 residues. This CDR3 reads CASSLQGTYQPQHF. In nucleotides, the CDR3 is TGTGCCAGCAGTTTACAGGGGACATATCAGCCCCAGCATTTT.

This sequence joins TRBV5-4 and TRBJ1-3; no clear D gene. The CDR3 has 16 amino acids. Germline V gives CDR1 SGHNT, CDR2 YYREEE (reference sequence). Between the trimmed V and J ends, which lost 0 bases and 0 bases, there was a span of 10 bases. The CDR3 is CASSLARHGSGNTIYF. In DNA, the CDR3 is TGTGCCAGCAGCTTGGCTAGGCACGGCTCTGGAAACACCATATATTTT.

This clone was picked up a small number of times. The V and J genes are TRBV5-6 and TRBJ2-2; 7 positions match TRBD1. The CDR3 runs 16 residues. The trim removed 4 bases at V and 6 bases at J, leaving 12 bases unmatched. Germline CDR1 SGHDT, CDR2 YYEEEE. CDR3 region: CASSARQGQGSGELFF. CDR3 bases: TGTGCCAGCAGCGCCAGACAGGGACAAGGTTCCGGGGAGCTGTTTTTT.

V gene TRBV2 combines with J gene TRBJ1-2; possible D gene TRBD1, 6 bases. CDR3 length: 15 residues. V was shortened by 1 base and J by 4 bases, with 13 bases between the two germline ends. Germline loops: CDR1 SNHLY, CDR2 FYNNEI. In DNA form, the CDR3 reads TGTGCCAGCAGTGAAGTAGAATGGACAGCCTATGGCTACACCTTC. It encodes CASSEVEWTAYGYTF.

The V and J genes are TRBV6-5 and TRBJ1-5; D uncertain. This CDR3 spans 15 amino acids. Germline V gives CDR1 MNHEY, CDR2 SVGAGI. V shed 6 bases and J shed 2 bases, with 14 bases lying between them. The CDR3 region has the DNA TGTGCCAGCAGCAGAGGGCGCTCCCGCAATCAGCCCCAGCATTTT. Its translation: CASSRGRSRNQPQHF.

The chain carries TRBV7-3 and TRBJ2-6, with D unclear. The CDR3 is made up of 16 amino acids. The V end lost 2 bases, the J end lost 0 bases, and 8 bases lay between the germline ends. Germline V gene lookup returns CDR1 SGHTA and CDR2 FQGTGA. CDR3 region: CASSLASSSGANVLTF. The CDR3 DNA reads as TGTGCCAGCAGCTTAGCAAGTAGCTCTGGGGCCAACGTCCTGACTTTC.

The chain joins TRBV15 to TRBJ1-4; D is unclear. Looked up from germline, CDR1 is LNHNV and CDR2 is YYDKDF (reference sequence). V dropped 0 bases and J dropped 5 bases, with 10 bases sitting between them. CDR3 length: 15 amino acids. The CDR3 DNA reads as TGTGCCACCAGCAGAGATCTGAGAGGGAATGAAAAACTGTTTTTT. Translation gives CATSRDLRGNEKLFF. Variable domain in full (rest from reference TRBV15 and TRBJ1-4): DAMVIQNPRYQVTQFGKPVTLSCSQTLNHNVMYWYQQKSSQAPKLLFHYYDKDFNNEADTPDNFQSRRPNTSFCFLDIRSPGLGDTAMYLCATSRDLRGNEKLFFGSGTQLSVL.

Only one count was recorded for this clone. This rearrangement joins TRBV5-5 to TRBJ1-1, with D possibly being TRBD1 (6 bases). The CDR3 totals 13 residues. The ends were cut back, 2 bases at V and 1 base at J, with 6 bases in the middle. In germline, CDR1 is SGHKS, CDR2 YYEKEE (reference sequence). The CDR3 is CASSLGGNTEAFF. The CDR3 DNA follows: TGTGCCAGCAGCTTAGGGGGGAACACTGAAGCTTTCTTT. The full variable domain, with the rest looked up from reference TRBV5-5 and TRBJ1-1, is DAGVTQSPTHLIKTRGQQVTLRCSPISGHKSVSWYQQVLGQGPQFIFQYYEKEERGRGNFPDRFSARQFPNYSSELNVNALLLGDSALYLCASSLGGNTEAFFGQGTRLTVV.

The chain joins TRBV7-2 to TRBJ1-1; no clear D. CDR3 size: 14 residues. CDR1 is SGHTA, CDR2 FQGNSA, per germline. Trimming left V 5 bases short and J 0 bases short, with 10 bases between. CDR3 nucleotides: TGTGCCAGCAGCGCGGAGGAAATGAACACTGAAGCTTTCTTT. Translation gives CASSAEEMNTEAFF.

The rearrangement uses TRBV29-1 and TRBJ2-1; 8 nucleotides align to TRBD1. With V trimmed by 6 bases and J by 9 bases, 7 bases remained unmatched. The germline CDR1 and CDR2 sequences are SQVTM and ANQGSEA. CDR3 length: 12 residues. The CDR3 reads CSVGQGMGEQFF. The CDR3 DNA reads TGCAGCGTAGGACAGGGAATGGGTGAGCAGTTCTTC.

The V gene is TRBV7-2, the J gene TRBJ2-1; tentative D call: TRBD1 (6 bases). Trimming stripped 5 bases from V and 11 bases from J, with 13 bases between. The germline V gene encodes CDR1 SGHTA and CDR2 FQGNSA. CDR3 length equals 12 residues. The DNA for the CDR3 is TGTGCCAGCAGCACAGGGACGGCCAAGCAGTTCTTC. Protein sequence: CASSTGTAKQFF. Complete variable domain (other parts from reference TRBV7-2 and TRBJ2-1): GAGVSQSPSNKVTEKGKDVELRCDPISGHTALYWYRQSLGQGLEFLIYFQGNSAPDKSGLPSDRFSAERTGGSVSTLTIQRTQQEDSAVYLCASSTGTAKQFFGPGTRLTVL.

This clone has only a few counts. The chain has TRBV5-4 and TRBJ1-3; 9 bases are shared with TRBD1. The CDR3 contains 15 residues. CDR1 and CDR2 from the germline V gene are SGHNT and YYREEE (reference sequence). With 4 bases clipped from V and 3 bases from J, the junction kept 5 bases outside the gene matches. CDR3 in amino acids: CASSLRDRDGNTIYF. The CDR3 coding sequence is TGTGCCAGCAGCCTACGGGACAGGGATGGAAACACCATATATTTT.

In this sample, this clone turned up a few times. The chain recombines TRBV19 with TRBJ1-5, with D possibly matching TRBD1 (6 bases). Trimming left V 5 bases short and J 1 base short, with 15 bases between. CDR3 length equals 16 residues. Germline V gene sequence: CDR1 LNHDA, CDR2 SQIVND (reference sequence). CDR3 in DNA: TGTGCCAGTAGTCGACTCCGACAGGACAGCAATCAGCCCCAGCATTTT. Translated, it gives CASSRLRQDSNQPQHF. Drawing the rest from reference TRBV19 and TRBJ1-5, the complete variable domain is DGGITQSPKYLFRKEGQNVTLSCEQNLNHDAMYWYRQDPGQGLRLIYYSQIVNDFQKGDIAEGYSVSREKKESFPLTVTSAQKNPTAFYLCASSRLRQDSNQPQHFGDGTRLSIL.

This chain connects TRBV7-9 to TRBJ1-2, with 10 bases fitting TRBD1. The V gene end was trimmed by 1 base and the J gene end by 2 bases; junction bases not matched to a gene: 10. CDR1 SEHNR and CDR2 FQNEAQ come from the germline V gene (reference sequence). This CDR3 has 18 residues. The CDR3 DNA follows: TGTGCCAGCAGCTTAGACGGGGACAGGGGATACGTCAACTATGGCTACACCTTC. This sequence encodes CASSLDGDRGYVNYGYTF.

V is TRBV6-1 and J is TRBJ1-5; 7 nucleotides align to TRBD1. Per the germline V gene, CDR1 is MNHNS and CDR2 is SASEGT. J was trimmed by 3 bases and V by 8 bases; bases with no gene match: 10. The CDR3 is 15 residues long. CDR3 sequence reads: CASLTGTMANQPQHF. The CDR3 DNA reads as TGTGCCAGCCTGACAGGGACAATGGCCAATCAGCCCCAGCATTTT.

The CDR3 loop reads CASSPLQGAVSNTEAFF. The CDR3 region has the DNA TGTGCCAGCTCACCACTACAGGGGGCCGTTTCGAACACTGAAGCTTTCTTT. The chain is built from TRBV18 and TRBJ1-1, with TRBD1 matching 9 bases. Unmatched junction bases numbered 7, after V lost 1 base and J lost 1 base. The CDR3 is 17 amino acids. Germline lookup yields CDR1 KGHSH and CDR2 LQKENI. Full variable domain (missing parts from reference TRBV18 and TRBJ1-1): NAGVMQNPRHLVRRRGQEARLRCSPMKGHSHVYWYRQLPEEGLKFMVYLQKENIIDESGMPKERFSAEFPKEGPSILRIQQVVRGDSAAYFCASSPLQGAVSNTEAFFGQGTRLTVV.